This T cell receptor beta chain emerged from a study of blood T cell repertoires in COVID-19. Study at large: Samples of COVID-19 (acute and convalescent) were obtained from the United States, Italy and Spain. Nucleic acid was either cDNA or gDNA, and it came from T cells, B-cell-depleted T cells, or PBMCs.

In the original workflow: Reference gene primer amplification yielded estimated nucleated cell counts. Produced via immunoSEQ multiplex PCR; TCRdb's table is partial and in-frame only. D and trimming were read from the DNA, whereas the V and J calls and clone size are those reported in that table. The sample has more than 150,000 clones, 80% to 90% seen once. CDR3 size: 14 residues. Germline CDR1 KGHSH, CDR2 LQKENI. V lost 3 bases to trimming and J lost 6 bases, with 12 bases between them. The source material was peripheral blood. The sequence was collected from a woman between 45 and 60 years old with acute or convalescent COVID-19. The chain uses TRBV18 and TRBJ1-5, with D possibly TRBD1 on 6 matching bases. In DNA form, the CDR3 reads TGTGCCAGCTCACCTTCAGGGGTTAGTCAGCCCCAGCATTTT. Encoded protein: CASSPSGVSQPQHF.